The following is a T cell receptor (beta chain) sequence with its context. Its antigen is still unknown. Within one base of it there is no much larger clone, and no base qualities were kept. The library was prepared using the immunoSEQ multiplex PCR assay. For TCR sequencing, RNA was extracted from every sample and reverse transcribed into cDNA to serve as template. SuperScript III was used to make first-strand cDNA, primed with a 2:1 mix of oligo-dT and random hexamers. Amplification bias was assessed with a synthetic immune receptor repertoire, and residual bias was removed computationally. In the authors' own workflow: Raw reads were preprocessed to remove errors, and CDR3 was defined by IMGT conventions from the conserved cysteine to phenylalanine. Clonality was computed as 1 minus the Shannon entropy, with the entropy normalized by log2 of the number of productive unique TCRs. Scalp TCRbeta sequences were cross-referenced with sorted blood CD4 and CD8 repertoires so that the CD4 or CD8 identity of scalp clones could be inferred. TCRdb carries this immuneACCESS record with in-frame sequences only. Its versions omit some clonotypes, under half of them owing to an unresolved V gene in the studies checked, with the rest unexplained. V and J calls and clone size are given by that table; D and trimming were obtained from the DNA. A total of approximately 110,000 clones appear in this sample, roughly three fifths of them only once. About 3.4% of the sample belongs to the ten largest clones.

The sample belongs to a study of CD8+ T cells in alopecia areata (dated by TCRdb to 2016 to 2018). Regarding the complete study: The treated patients, all with moderate-to-severe alopecia areata, were enrolled in an open-label pilot trial of oral tofacitinib given at 5 to 10 mg twice daily. Patients stayed on tofacitinib for 6 to 18 months and then had 6 months of follow-up off drug so that delayed response and recurrence could be assessed. In treated patients, disease severity was measured using the SALT score, which gives the percentage of scalp surface area affected. To study T cell clonal expansion in alopecia areata, the researchers applied high-throughput TCRbeta sequencing to both the C3H/HeJ mouse model and human patients. Human TCRbeta sequencing covered scalp tissue and sorted CD4+ and CD8+ peripheral blood T cells from patchy and totalis/universalis alopecia areata patients and healthy controls. Patients on tofacitinib were biopsied at baseline and after 4 and 24 weeks of treatment, and several of the patients also had a later scalp biopsy. Scalp clonality was compared across normal scalp (n=4), patchy alopecia areata scalp (n=8), and alopecia totalis/universalis scalp (n=8). The RNA source kit depended on sample type: the PAXgene miRNA kit for fixed scalp, the miRNeasy kit for PBMCs, and the RNeasy kit for mouse skin. Amplification of TCRbeta CDR3 regions was done by immunoSEQ multiplex PCR using 35 Vbeta forward primers and 13 Jbeta reverse primers. What the authors observed across the whole study: Higher clonality and more expanded CD8+ clones were observed in lesional scalp than in normal scalp, particularly in alopecia totalis/universalis, a finding suggestive of antigenic drive. Many expanded lesional clones persisted in scalp and blood during tofacitinib treatment, which may partly explain relapse after stopping treatment. TCR sequences shared between patients were less clear than in mice, possibly partly because of HLA diversity in the patient population. Because the treated cohort was small and included a single nonresponder, larger studies are needed to assess links between baseline CD8+ expansion and response. Scalp TCR repertoire analysis is complicated because resident alphabeta T cells in normal human skin are also sequenced, whereas mouse skin is dominated by gammadelta T cells. Scalp clonality and the number of expanded CD8+ clones among the top 100 scalp clones were significantly decreased by tofacitinib.

The CDR3, from cysteine to phenylalanine, totals 14 residues. CDR3 DNA only is kept here, 42 bases in frame from base 1. Trimmed from V: 7 bases; trimmed from J: 6 bases; junction bases lacking a gene match: 8. From the germline V gene, CDR1 is SNHLY and CDR2 is FYNNEI. In the paper's terms, the time point label means: around 24 weeks on oral tofacitinib. The treatment or condition tag for this specimen amounts to: oral pan-JAK inhibitor, 5-10 mg twice daily. From alopecia areata patients, peripheral blood was collected along with lesional scalp punch biopsies. PBMCs were isolated by density centrifugation and stained for CD3, CD4 and CD8, after which CD4+ and CD8+ T cells were sorted on a FACSAria.

Sequencing used CD4+ T cells sorted from blood, obtained at week 24, from a patient treated with tofacitinib. The chain uses TRBV2 and TRBJ1-1; 10 central bases correspond to TRBD1. This TCR was recovered from a human donor with alopecia areata. Here the CDR3 is given as CASTATGGASEAFF. Read as DNA, the sequence is TGTGCCAGCACTGCGACAGGGGGCGCATCTGAAGCTTTCTTT. The CDR3, completed at both ends by the reference TRBV2 and TRBJ1-1 genes, gives the full variable domain EPEVTQTPSHQVTQMGQEVILRCVPISNHLYFYWYRQILGQKVEFLVSFYNNEISEKSEIFDDQFSVERPDGSNFTLKIRSTKLEDSAMYFCASTATGGASEAFFGQGTRLTVV.